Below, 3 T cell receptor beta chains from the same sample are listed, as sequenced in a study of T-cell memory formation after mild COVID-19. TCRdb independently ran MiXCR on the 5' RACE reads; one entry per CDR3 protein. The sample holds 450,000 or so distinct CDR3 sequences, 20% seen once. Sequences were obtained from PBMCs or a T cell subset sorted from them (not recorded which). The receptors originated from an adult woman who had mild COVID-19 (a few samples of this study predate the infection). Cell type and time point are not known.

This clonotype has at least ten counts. The CDR3: CASSDPGSSYNEQFF. In nucleotides, the CDR3 is TGCGCCAGCAGTGACCCAGGGTCCTCCTACAATGAGCAGTTCTTC. The chain carries TRBV5-1 and TRBJ2-1; possibly TRBD1 for D (5 bases). The V end lost 5 bases, the J end lost 0 bases, and 12 bases lay between the germline ends. CDR1 is SGHRS, CDR2 YFSETQ, per germline. The CDR3 contains 15 residues.

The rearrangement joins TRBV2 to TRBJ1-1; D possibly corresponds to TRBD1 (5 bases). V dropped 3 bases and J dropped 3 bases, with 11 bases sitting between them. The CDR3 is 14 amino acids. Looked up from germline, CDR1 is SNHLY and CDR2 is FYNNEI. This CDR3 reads CASSEVGGDTEAFF. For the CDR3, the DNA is TGTGCCAGCAGTGAGGTGGGGGGGGACACTGAAGCTTTCTTT.

The CDR3 spells CASSYKTATIYGYTF. In DNA form, the CDR3 reads TGTGCCAGCAGTTACAAGACAGCTACAATCTATGGCTACACCTTC. This chain links TRBV6-5 with TRBJ1-2; perhaps TRBD1 as D (5 bases). CDR3 length: 15 residues. V was cut by 2 bases and J by 4 bases, with 14 bases left in between. CDR1 and CDR2 (germline): MNHEY, SVGAGI.